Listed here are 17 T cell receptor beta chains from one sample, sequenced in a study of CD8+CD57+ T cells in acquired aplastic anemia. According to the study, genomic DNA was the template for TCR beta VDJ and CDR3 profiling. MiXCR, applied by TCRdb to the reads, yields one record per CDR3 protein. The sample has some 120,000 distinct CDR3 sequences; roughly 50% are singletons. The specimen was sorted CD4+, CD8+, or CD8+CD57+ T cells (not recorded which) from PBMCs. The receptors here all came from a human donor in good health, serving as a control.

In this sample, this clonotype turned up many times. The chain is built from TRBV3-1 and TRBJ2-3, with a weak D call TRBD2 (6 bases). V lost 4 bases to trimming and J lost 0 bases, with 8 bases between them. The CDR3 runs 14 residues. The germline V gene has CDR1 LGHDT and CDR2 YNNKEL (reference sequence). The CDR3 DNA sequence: TGTGCCAGCAGCCTCAGCGGGAGCACAGATACGCAGTATTTT. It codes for CASSLSGSTDTQYF.

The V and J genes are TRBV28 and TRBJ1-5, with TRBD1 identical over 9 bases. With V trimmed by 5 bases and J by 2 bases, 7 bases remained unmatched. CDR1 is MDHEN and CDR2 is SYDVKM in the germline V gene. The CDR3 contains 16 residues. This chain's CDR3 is CASSIWTGEGNQPQHF. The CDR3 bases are TGTGCCAGCAGTATTTGGACAGGGGAGGGCAATCAGCCCCAGCATTTT.

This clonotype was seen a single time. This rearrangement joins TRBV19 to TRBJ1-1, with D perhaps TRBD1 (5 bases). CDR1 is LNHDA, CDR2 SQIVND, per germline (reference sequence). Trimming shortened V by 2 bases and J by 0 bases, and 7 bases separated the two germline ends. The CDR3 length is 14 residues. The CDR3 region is CASSIQGLNTEAFF. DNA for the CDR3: TGTGCCAGTAGTATACAGGGACTGAACACTGAAGCTTTCTTT.

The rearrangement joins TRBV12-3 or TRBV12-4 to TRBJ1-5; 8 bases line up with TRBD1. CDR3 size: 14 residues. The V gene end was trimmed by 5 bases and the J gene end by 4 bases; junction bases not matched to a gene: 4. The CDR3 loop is CASSPGQGNQPQHF. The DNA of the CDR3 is TGTGCCAGCAGTCCAGGACAGGGAAATCAGCCCCAGCATTTT.

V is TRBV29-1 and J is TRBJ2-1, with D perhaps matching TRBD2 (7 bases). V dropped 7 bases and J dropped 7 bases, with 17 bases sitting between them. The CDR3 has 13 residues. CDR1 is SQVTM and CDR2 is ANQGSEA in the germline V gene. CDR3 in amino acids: CSGRGGRGNEQFF. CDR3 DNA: TGCAGCGGACGCGGGGGCCGGGGAAATGAGCAGTTCTTC.

DNA of the CDR3: TGTGCCAGCAGCTTAATGGTTCGGGAGACCCAGTACTTC. Translation: CASSLMVRETQYF. The chain uses TRBV7-2 and TRBJ2-5; D not certain. The germline CDR1 and CDR2 sequences are SGHTA and FQGNSA. V was pared by 2 bases and J by 5 bases, with 9 bases between. The CDR3 consists of 13 residues.

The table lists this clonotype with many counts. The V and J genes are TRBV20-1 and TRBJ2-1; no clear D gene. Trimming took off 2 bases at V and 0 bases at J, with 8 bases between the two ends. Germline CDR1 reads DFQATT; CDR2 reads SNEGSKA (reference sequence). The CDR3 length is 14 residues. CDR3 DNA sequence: TGCAGTGCTAGAAGGGCAGCCTCCTACAATGAGCAGTTCTTC. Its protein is CSARRAASYNEQFF.

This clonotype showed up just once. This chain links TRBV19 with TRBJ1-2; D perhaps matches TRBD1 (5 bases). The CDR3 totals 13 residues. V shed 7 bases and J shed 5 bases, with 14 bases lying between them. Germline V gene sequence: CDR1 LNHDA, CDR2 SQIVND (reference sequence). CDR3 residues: CASTLIEGYGYTF. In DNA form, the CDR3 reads TGTGCCAGTACCCTCATCGAGGGGTATGGCTACACCTTC.

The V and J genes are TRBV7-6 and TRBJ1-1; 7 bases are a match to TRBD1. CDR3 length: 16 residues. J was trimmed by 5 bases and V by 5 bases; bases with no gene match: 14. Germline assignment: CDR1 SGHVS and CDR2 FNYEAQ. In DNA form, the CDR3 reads TGTGCCAGCAGCCCAATTCAGGGGGAGGTGTGGACTGAAGCTTTCTTT. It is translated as CASSPIQGEVWTEAFF.

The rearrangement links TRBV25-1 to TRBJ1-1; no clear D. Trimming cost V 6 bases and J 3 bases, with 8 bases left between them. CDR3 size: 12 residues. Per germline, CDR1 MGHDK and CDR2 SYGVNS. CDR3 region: CASSPSDTEAFF. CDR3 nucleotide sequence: TGTGCCAGCAGCCCGAGTGACACTGAAGCTTTCTTT.

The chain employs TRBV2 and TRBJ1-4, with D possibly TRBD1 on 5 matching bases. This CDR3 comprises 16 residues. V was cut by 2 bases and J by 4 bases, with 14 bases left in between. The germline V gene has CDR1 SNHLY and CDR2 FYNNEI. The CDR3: CASSERSAGSNEKLFF. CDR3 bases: TGTGCCAGCAGTGAAAGGTCCGCAGGGAGTAATGAAAAACTGTTTTTT.

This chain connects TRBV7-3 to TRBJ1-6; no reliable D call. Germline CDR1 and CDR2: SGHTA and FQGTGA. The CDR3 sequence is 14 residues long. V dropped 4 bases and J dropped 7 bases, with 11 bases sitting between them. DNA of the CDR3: TGTGCCAGCAGCTCCCGGACGGAAAATTCACCCCTCCACTTT. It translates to CASSSRTENSPLHF. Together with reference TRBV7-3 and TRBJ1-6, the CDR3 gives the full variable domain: GAGVSQTPSNKVTEKGKYVELRCDPISGHTALYWYRQSLGQGPEFLIYFQGTGAADDSGLPNDRFFAVRPEGSVSTLKIQRTERGDSAVYLCASSSRTENSPLHFGNGTRLTVT.

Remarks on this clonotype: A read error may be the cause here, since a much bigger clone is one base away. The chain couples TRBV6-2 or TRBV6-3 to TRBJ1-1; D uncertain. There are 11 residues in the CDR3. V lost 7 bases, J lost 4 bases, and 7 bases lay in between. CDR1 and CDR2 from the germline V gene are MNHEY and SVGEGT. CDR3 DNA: TGTGCCAGCACCGAGTGCACTGAAGCTTTCTTT. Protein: CASTECTEAFF.

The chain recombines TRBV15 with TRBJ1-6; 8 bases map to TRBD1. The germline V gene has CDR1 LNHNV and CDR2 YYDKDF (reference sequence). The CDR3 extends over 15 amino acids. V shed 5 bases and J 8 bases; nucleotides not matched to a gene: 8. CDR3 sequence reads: CATSWGQDGDSPLHF. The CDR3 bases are TGTGCCACCAGCTGGGGACAGGACGGGGATTCACCCCTCCACTTT. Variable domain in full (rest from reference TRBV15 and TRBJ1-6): DAMVIQNPRYQVTQFGKPVTLSCSQTLNHNVMYWYQQKSSQAPKLLFHYYDKDFNNEADTPDNFQSRRPNTSFCFLDIRSPGLGDTAMYLCATSWGQDGDSPLHFGNGTRLTVT.

CDR3 DNA: TGCAGCGCCTTTTCCGGGTCAGACATTCAGTACTTC. Translation: CSAFSGSDIQYF. This chain connects TRBV29-1 to TRBJ2-4; unclear D gene. This CDR3 is 12 amino acids long. Germline CDR1 and CDR2: SQVTM and ANQGSEA. Between the trimmed V and J ends, which lost 7 bases and 8 bases, there was a span of 15 bases.

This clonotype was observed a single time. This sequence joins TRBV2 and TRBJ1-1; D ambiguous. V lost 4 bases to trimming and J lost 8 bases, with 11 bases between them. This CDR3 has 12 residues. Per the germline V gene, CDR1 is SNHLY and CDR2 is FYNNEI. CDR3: CASSGRSKEAFF. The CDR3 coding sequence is TGTGCCAGCAGTGGCCGGTCGAAGGAAGCTTTCTTT.

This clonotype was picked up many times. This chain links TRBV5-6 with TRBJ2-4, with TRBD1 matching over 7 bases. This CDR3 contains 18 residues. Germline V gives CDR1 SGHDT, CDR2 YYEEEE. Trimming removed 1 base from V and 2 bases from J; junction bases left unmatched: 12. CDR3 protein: CASSLYGFTGAPKNIQYF. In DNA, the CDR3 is TGTGCCAGCAGCTTGTATGGTTTCACAGGGGCACCCAAAAACATTCAGTACTTC.